These 5 T cell receptor beta chains share one sample of origin, sequenced in a study of human T cells and chemical hapten exposure. Time point: pre-sensitization, week 0. Treatment here: therapeutic diphenylcyclopropenone sensitization with weekly scalp DPC. TCRdb fed the RACE reads into MiXCR, producing one record per CDR3 protein. The sample shows 150,000 to 200,000 distinct CDR3 sequences, approximately 31% of them seen only once. The material sequenced was whole blood, taken in connection with sensitization to the hapten diphenylcyclopropenone (DPC). The source of these receptors is a woman aged 25-40 years with alopecia areata. Some clones in this sample may be carry-over from other donors' samples.

The chain joins TRBV6-6 to TRBJ2-1; perhaps TRBD2 as D (6 bases). The V end lost 4 bases, the J end lost 5 bases, and 12 bases lay between the germline ends. This CDR3 comprises 14 residues. Germline V gives CDR1 MNHNY, CDR2 SVGAGI (reference sequence). The CDR3 is CASSSTGRDNEQFF. DNA of the CDR3: TGTGCCAGCAGTTCCACCGGGAGAGACAATGAGCAGTTCTTC.

This chain connects TRBV18 to TRBJ1-5, with D possibly matching TRBD1 (5 bases). The germline gives CDR1 KGHSH, CDR2 LQKENI. The CDR3 has 15 amino acids. V lost 2 bases to trimming and J lost 6 bases, with 14 bases between them. The CDR3 here is CASSPYGTTFQPQHF. The CDR3 DNA sequence: TGTGCCAGCTCACCATATGGGACGACCTTTCAGCCCCAGCATTTT.

This clonotype was observed many times. The gene calls are TRBV5-1 and TRBJ2-7; 7 nucleotides align to TRBD2. Germline CDR1 and CDR2: SGHRS and YFSETQ. The V and J ends lost 4 bases and 3 bases, in that order; junction bases with no gene match: 7. This CDR3 is built from 14 residues. CDR3 sequence (DNA): TGCGCCAGCAGCGGAATAGCGGGCGGCTACGAGCAGTACTTC. This encodes CASSGIAGGYEQYF.

V usage is TRBV7-9 and J usage is TRBJ2-5; D is uncertain. CDR1 and CDR2 (germline): SEHNR, FQNEAQ (reference sequence). V was trimmed by 5 bases and J by 1 base, leaving 11 bases between them. This CDR3 region has 14 residues. The CDR3 DNA is TGTGCCAGCAGCCCCAGACAAGCCCAAGAGACCCAGTACTTC. This translates into CASSPRQAQETQYF.

This clonotype was picked up a small number of times. The chain employs TRBV20-1 and TRBJ2-2, with a possible D match to TRBD2 (6 bases). The CDR3 contains 13 residues. CDR1 and CDR2 (germline): DFQATT, SNEGSKA (reference sequence). V was cut by 3 bases and J by 1 base, with 6 bases left in between. This chain's CDR3 is CSASSGNTGELFF. The CDR3 region has the DNA TGCAGTGCTAGTAGCGGGAACACCGGGGAGCTGTTTTTT.